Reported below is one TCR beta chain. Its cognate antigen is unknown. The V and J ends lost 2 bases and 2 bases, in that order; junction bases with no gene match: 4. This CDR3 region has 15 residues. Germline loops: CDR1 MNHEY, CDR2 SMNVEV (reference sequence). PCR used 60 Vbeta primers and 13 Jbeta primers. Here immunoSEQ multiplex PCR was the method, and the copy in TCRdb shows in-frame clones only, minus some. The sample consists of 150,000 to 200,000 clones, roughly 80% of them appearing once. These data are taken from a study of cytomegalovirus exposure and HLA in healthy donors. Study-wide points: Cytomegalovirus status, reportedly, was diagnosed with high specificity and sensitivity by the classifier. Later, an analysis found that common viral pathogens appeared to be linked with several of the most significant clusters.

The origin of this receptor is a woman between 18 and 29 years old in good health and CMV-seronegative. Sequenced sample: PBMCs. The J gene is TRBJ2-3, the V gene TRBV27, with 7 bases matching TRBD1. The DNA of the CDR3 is TGTGCCAGCAGTTTAGGGCAGGGGGACACAGATACGCAGTATTTT. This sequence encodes CASSLGQGDTDTQYF.